Listed below are T cell receptor beta chains from one sample, sequenced in a study of shared clonotypes between healthy human individuals. Method: immunoSEQ multiplex PCR; TCRdb's copy keeps in-frame clones and lacks some. The sample lists about 820,000 clones, roughly 92% occurring once. What was sequenced was naive CD8+ T cells sorted from blood. These receptors were collected from a young man in good health. Each CDR3 is given with its conserved first and last residue. The order of the fields is J gene, clone size, V gene, CDR3 length, D gene, CDR3 protein, CDR3 DNA. A D gene is named only where the DNA matches it firmly. Clone sizes are given selectively: once, few, many, or a class where the clone is expanded.

J gene: TRBJ2-2
clone size: NA
V gene: TRBV5-4
CDR3 length: 14
D gene: NA
CDR3 protein: CASSLGHYTGELFF
CDR3 DNA: TGTGCCAGCAGCCTTGGACACTACACCGGGGAGCTGTTTTTT

J gene: TRBJ2-7
clone size: NA
V gene: TRBV5-1
CDR3 length: 19
D gene: TRBD2
CDR3 protein: CASSLESGLAGDSSYEQYF
CDR3 DNA: TGCGCCAGCAGCTTGGAGTCCGGGCTAGCGGGAGATAGCTCCTACGAGCAGTACTTC

J gene: TRBJ2-5
clone size: NA
V gene: TRBV11-2
CDR3 length: 12
D gene: NA
CDR3 protein: CASSLVEETQYF
CDR3 DNA: TGTGCCAGCAGCTTAGTAGAAGAGACCCAGTACTTC

J gene: TRBJ2-7
clone size: NA
V gene: TRBV7-2
CDR3 length: 18
D gene: NA
CDR3 protein: CASSLTGPGTSEAYEQYF
CDR3 DNA: TGTGCCAGCAGCCTAACAGGGCCGGGCACTAGCGAGGCCTACGAGCAGTACTTC

J gene: TRBJ2-3
clone size: NA
V gene: TRBV7-9
CDR3 length: 17
D gene: NA
CDR3 protein: CASSDRPAGIRADTQYF
CDR3 DNA: TGTGCCAGCAGCGACAGGCCTGCAGGGATAAGGGCAGATACGCAGTATTTT

J gene: TRBJ2-7
clone size: NA
V gene: TRBV27
CDR3 length: 14
D gene: TRBD2
CDR3 protein: CASSFGGSSYEQYF
CDR3 DNA: TGTGCCAGCAGTTTCGGCGGGAGTTCGTACGAGCAGTACTTC

J gene: TRBJ1-2
clone size: NA
V gene: TRBV10-3
CDR3 length: 16
D gene: TRBD1
CDR3 protein: CAISKPGTGGNYGYTF
CDR3 DNA: TGTGCCATCAGTAAGCCGGGGACAGGGGGGAACTATGGCTACACCTTC

J gene: TRBJ2-6
clone size: once
V gene: TRBV6-1
CDR3 length: 15
D gene: NA
CDR3 protein: CASTREGPGANVLTF
CDR3 DNA: TGTGCCAGCACCCGAGAGGGCCCTGGGGCCAACGTCCTGACTTTC

J gene: TRBJ2-1
clone size: NA
V gene: TRBV10-2
CDR3 length: 15
D gene: NA
CDR3 protein: CASSEWVGGSNEQFF
CDR3 DNA: TGCGCCAGCAGTGAGTGGGTAGGGGGTTCCAATGAGCAGTTCTTC

J gene: TRBJ2-1
clone size: NA
V gene: TRBV7-9
CDR3 length: 14
D gene: NA
CDR3 protein: CASSLSTSSGEQFF
CDR3 DNA: TGTGCCAGCAGCCTGTCGACTAGTAGTGGTGAGCAGTTCTTC

J gene: TRBJ2-3
clone size: NA
V gene: TRBV5-6
CDR3 length: 15
D gene: NA
CDR3 protein: CASSFGRTLTDTQYF
CDR3 DNA: TGTGCCAGCAGCTTCGGGAGAACCCTCACAGATACGCAGTATTTT

J gene: TRBJ2-7
clone size: NA
V gene: TRBV28
CDR3 length: 17
D gene: NA
CDR3 protein: CASSPDKNTGLSYEQYF
CDR3 DNA: TGTGCCAGCAGTCCAGACAAAAATACAGGGCTTTCCTACGAGCAGTACTTC

J gene: TRBJ1-1
clone size: NA
V gene: TRBV11-2
CDR3 length: 13
D gene: NA
CDR3 protein: CASSLSRNTEAFF
CDR3 DNA: TGTGCCAGCAGCTTAAGCAGGAACACTGAAGCTTTCTTT